These 4 T cell receptor beta chains share one sample of origin, sequenced in a study of T-cell reconstitution after alpha-beta-depleted transplantation in children (dated by TCRdb to 2016 to 2017). Library preparation used PCR. The reads were generated on an Illumina HiSeq 2500. To normalize quantification of the TCRbeta repertoire, the TCR libraries were built with molecular barcoding that relied on unique molecular identifiers. The public reads were quality trimmed at Q25 with fastp and then assembled into clones with MiXCR by TCRdb, keeping productive beta chains. CDR3 protein sequences are deduplicated, and each keeps its most common genes and DNA. The sample table shows some 200,000 distinct CDR3 sequences, and approximately 7% are seen once. The ten largest clones take up approximately 6% of the sample. Taken with the paper, the label for treatment or condition translates to: allogeneic hematopoietic cell transplantation with graft depleted of TCRalphabeta T cells and CD19 B cells.

Sequencing was performed on PBMCs, taken before TCRalphabeta/CD19-depleted stem cell transplant. The receptors stem from a boy aged 2 to 10 with acute lymphoblastic leukemia, due to receive a stem cell transplant.

The chain joins TRBV7-9 to TRBJ2-5, with 9 positions matching TRBD1. V lost 1 base, J lost 3 bases, and 3 bases stayed unmatched. CDR3 length: 15 amino acids. Germline loops: CDR1 SEHNR, CDR2 FQNEAQ (reference sequence). The CDR3 nucleotides read TGTGCCAGCAGCTTAGAAGGGACAGGGAAAGAGACCCAGTACTTC. This codes for CASSLEGTGKETQYF.

There are many counts of this clonotype. The V call is TRBV7-2, the J call TRBJ2-1; possibly TRBD2 for D (6 bases). CDR1 is SGHTA and CDR2 is FQGNSA in the germline V gene. The CDR3 contains 16 residues. V lost 1 base, J lost 5 bases, and 15 bases lay in between. CDR3 coding DNA: TGTGCCAGCAGCTTAGGGTGGGCTAGCGCCCACAATGAGCAGTTCTTC. Amino acids: CASSLGWASAHNEQFF.

This clonotype showed up just a few times. V and J are TRBV30 and TRBJ2-1, with TRBD1 as a possible D gene (6 bases). The CDR3 has 15 amino acids. V lost 2 bases, J lost 6 bases, and 17 bases lay in between. The germline CDR1 and CDR2 sequences are GTSNPN and SVGIG (reference sequence). Here the CDR3 reads CAWSYDRTEANEQFF. The CDR3 DNA reads TGTGCCTGGAGTTACGACAGGACCGAAGCCAATGAGCAGTTCTTC.

CDR3 sequence: CAIPRGRSGYTF. The CDR3, as DNA: TGTGCCATCCCCAGGGGGCGAAGTGGCTACACCTTC. This chain joins TRBV6-2 or TRBV6-3 and TRBJ1-2; 8 bases fit TRBD1. CDR1 and CDR2 from the germline V gene are MNHEY and SVGEGT. This CDR3 contains 12 residues. Trimming took 10 bases from V and 7 from J; bases not matched to a gene: 8.